This passage covers 26 T cell receptor beta chains from one sample sequenced in a study of blood T cell repertoires in COVID-19 (dated by TCRdb to 2020 to 2021). The library was generated by the immunoSEQ multiplex PCR assay. TCRdb mirrors the immuneACCESS table, restricted to in-frame sequences. Some clones are absent from its copies; in checked studies, under half trace to an unresolved V gene, and the reason for the others is unknown. In all, the sample holds about 63,000 clones, and around 88% of those were seen once. The ten largest clones capture roughly 18% of the sample. The sample taken for sequencing was peripheral blood. The receptors derive from a woman of 80 years or more with acute or convalescent COVID-19.

This chain links TRBV28 with TRBJ1-3; 8 nucleotides line up with TRBD1. The V and J ends lost 4 bases and 7 bases, in that order; junction bases with no gene match: 6. Germline V lookup: CDR1 MDHEN, CDR2 SYDVKM. The CDR3 runs to 14 residues. The CDR3 sequence: CASSSLHRGNTIYF. The CDR3 DNA is TGTGCCAGCAGTTCCCTACACAGGGGGAACACCATATATTTT.

This chain connects TRBV2 to TRBJ1-1; TRBD1 aligns across 10 bases. CDR3 length: 15 residues. Germline V gene sequence: CDR1 SNHLY, CDR2 FYNNEI. The V segment lost 4 bases and the J segment 4 bases; nucleotides outside the gene matches: 6. This CDR3 reads CASSGQGALGTEAFF. CDR3 DNA sequence: TGTGCCAGCAGTGGACAGGGGGCGCTGGGCACTGAAGCTTTCTTT.

J is TRBJ1-1 and V is TRBV12-3 or TRBV12-4, with D tentatively TRBD1 (6 bases). The ends were cut back, 4 bases at V and 6 bases at J, with 12 bases in the middle. CDR3 length: 13 residues. The CDR3 DNA reads TGTGCCAGCAGTTCTACAGGGTGGGCTGAAGCTTTCTTT. This sequence encodes CASSSTGWAEAFF.

The chain couples TRBV9 to TRBJ1-2, with 11 bases that match TRBD1. J was trimmed by 8 bases and V by 3 bases; bases with no gene match: 6. This CDR3 region has 14 residues. Germline CDR1 is SGDLS and CDR2 is YYNGEE. CDR3 in DNA: TGTGCCAGCAGCGCAGGACAGGGGGCGAAGGGCTACACCTTC. The encoded protein is CASSAGQGAKGYTF.

This chain joins TRBV19 and TRBJ2-5, with D perhaps matching TRBD2 (5 bases). This CDR3 comprises 14 residues. Trimming removed 6 bases at V and 5 bases at J, with 16 bases between. Germline CDR1 and CDR2: LNHDA and SQIVND (reference sequence). The CDR3: CASSRTPEVETQYF. In DNA form, the CDR3 reads TGTGCCAGTAGCCGGACCCCGGAGGTGGAGACCCAGTACTTC.

V usage is TRBV28 and J usage is TRBJ1-1, with 10 bases aligning to TRBD1. Germline CDR1 MDHEN, CDR2 SYDVKM. The junction had 5 bases not matched to a gene; V was cut back by 2 bases and J by 5 bases. The CDR3 is 15 amino acids. This CDR3 reads CASSLRDRGRTEAFF. The CDR3 DNA follows: TGTGCCAGCAGTTTAAGGGACAGGGGTAGGACTGAAGCTTTCTTT. The full variable domain, in which reference TRBV28 and TRBJ1-1 provide the parts outside the CDR3, is DVKVTQSSRYLVKRTGEKVFLECVQDMDHENMFWYRQDPGLGLRLIYFSYDVKMKEKGDIPEGYSVSREKKERFSLILESASTNQTSMYLCASSLRDRGRTEAFFGQGTRLTVV.

Concerning this clone itself: One end of the junction fails to match germline, which may point to a read error. The rearrangement uses TRBV5-8 and TRBJ2-7; the D gene is possibly TRBD1 (6 bases). The CDR3 is made up of 11 amino acids. Germline V gene sequence: CDR1 SGHTS, CDR2 YDEGEE. The CDR3 protein is CASSRSGTKGF. The CDR3, as DNA: TGTGCCAGCAGCAGATCCGGGACAAAGGGCTTC.

The rearrangement uses TRBV4-1 and TRBJ2-7; 8 positions agree with TRBD1. Per germline, CDR1 MGHRA and CDR2 YSYEKL. The CDR3 has 16 residues. The trim removed 6 bases at V and 5 bases at J, leaving 15 bases unmatched. CDR3: CASSSILRTGGNEQYF. The DNA of the CDR3 is TGCGCCAGCAGTTCAATCTTACGAACAGGGGGAAACGAGCAGTACTTC.

The chain carries TRBV2 and TRBJ2-7, with D possibly being TRBD2 (5 bases). Deletions cut 6 bases from V and 4 bases from J, with 13 bases between. Germline V gene sequence: CDR1 SNHLY, CDR2 FYNNEI. The CDR3 loop spans 13 amino acids. The CDR3 sequence: CASSRGLPYEQYF. CDR3 coding DNA: TGTGCCAGCAGCAGAGGACTGCCGTACGAGCAGTACTTC.

The J gene is TRBJ1-3, the V gene TRBV12-3 or TRBV12-4; 8 nucleotides align to TRBD1. The CDR3 covers 13 residues. Losses at the gene ends were 6 bases for V and 7 bases for J; bases not matched to a gene: 5. This CDR3 is CASSLGQANTIYF. CDR3 nucleotide sequence: TGTGCCAGCAGCCTGGGACAGGCCAACACCATATATTTT.

This CDR3 reads CASSLTGVYGYTF. In DNA form, the CDR3 reads TGTGCCAGCAGTTTAACCGGGGTTTATGGCTACACCTTC. This rearrangement joins TRBV27 to TRBJ1-2; no reliable D call. The CDR3 runs 13 residues. Deletions cut 2 bases from V and 5 bases from J, with 9 bases between. Germline-derived CDR1 and CDR2 are MNHEY and SMNVEV (reference sequence).

The chain recombines TRBV2 with TRBJ2-3; no definite D call. The CDR3 covers 12 residues. The germline V gene encodes CDR1 SNHLY and CDR2 FYNNEI. V lost 8 bases, J lost 8 bases, and 14 bases lay in between. CDR3 sequence (DNA): TGTGCCAGCCGGAGCACGGCGCTTACGCAGTATTTT. It yields the protein CASRSTALTQYF. Full variable domain (outside the CDR3, taken from reference TRBV2 and TRBJ2-3): EPEVTQTPSHQVTQMGQEVILRCVPISNHLYFYWYRQILGQKVEFLVSFYNNEISEKSEIFDDQFSVERPDGSNFTLKIRSTKLEDSAMYFCASRSTALTQYFGPGTRLTVL.

V usage is TRBV5-1 and J usage is TRBJ2-2; 8 bases align to TRBD1. Germline trimming cut 3 bases from V and 3 bases from J; bases unmatched to any gene: 7. This CDR3 contains 16 residues. Germline CDR1 is SGHRS and CDR2 is YFSETQ. As DNA, the CDR3 is TGCGCCAGCAGCTCGACCGGGACAGGTGACACCGGGGAGCTGTTTTTT. This sequence encodes CASSSTGTGDTGELFF.

The table lists this clone with a few counts. The chain carries TRBV6-6 and TRBJ2-2; D unresolved. This CDR3 has 16 residues. The V end was cut by 2 bases, the J end by 1 base, with 11 bases between. From germline, CDR1 is MNHNY and CDR2 SVGAGI (reference sequence). CDR3 nucleotide sequence: TGTGCCAGCAGTTACCCCCAGATAAAGAACACCGGGGAGCTGTTTTTT. Amino acid sequence: CASSYPQIKNTGELFF.

The rearrangement joins TRBV7-8 to TRBJ2-5; D is possibly TRBD2 (5 bases). The V and J ends lost 4 bases and 3 bases respectively, with 9 bases between them. This CDR3 spans 13 amino acids. The germline V gene has CDR1 SGHVS and CDR2 FQNEAQ. In nucleotides, the CDR3 is TGTGCCAGCAGCTCCGGGGTTAAAGAGACCCAGTACTTC. Translating gives CASSSGVKETQYF. Together with reference TRBV7-8 and TRBJ2-5, the CDR3 gives the full variable domain: GAGVSQSPRYKVAKRGQDVALRCDPISGHVSLFWYQQALGQGPEFLTYFQNEAQLDKSGLPSDRFFAERPEGSVSTLKIQRTQQEDSAVYLCASSSGVKETQYFGPGTRLLVL.

The V gene is TRBV6-6, the J gene TRBJ2-2; weak D call: TRBD2 (6 bases). CDR3 size: 14 residues. V lost 1 base to trimming and J lost 7 bases, with 10 bases between them. The V gene's germline CDR1 is MNHNY and CDR2 SVGAGI (reference sequence). CDR3 sequence (DNA): TGTGCCAGCAGTTACTTACTAGCTTTCGGGGAGCTGTTTTTT. As protein: CASSYLLAFGELFF.

The chain joins TRBV5-1 to TRBJ2-5; 9 nucleotides align to TRBD2. The CDR3 has 15 residues. The germline gives CDR1 SGHRS, CDR2 YFSETQ. Germline trimming cut 2 bases from V and 3 bases from J; bases unmatched to any gene: 5. CDR3 residues: CASSFSGGGEETQYF. The CDR3 coding sequence is TGCGCCAGCAGCTTTTCAGGCGGGGGGGAAGAGACCCAGTACTTC.

The chain combines TRBV27 with TRBJ1-5; no clear D. The V and J ends lost 10 bases and 7 bases respectively, with 5 bases between them. The germline gives CDR1 MNHEY, CDR2 SMNVEV (reference sequence). This CDR3 has 9 amino acids. The CDR3 sequence: CATGQPQHF. CDR3 DNA sequence: TGTGCCACAGGCCAGCCCCAGCATTTT.

The chain uses TRBV27 and TRBJ1-2, with a weak D call TRBD1 (6 bases). Looked up from germline, CDR1 is MNHEY and CDR2 is SMNVEV (reference sequence). The ends were cut back, 5 bases at V and 0 bases at J, with 10 bases in the middle. The CDR3 has 14 residues. The CDR3 DNA reads TGTGCCAGCAGTCCCACAGGGACTAACTATGGCTACACCTTC. This codes for CASSPTGTNYGYTF.

The chain is built from TRBV2 and TRBJ1-3, with a tentative D call TRBD1 (6 bases). Germline-derived CDR1 and CDR2 are SNHLY and FYNNEI. V was clipped by 6 bases and J by 0 bases, with 9 bases between them. This CDR3 has 14 residues. The CDR3 bases are TGTGCCAGCAGACAGGGTCTCTCTGGAAACACCATATATTTT. Amino acids: CASRQGLSGNTIYF.

The rearrangement links TRBV6-5 to TRBJ1-5; 7 bases match TRBD1. This CDR3 contains 14 residues. The V and J ends lost 6 bases and 4 bases, in that order; junction bases with no gene match: 6. The V gene's germline CDR1 is MNHEY and CDR2 SVGAGI. CDR3 protein: CASSRRQGNQPQHF. The DNA of the CDR3 is TGTGCCAGCAGCCGCCGACAGGGTAATCAGCCCCAGCATTTT.

This clone was found once. The chain joins TRBV30 to TRBJ1-3; TRBD1 aligns across 11 bases. The J segment lost 4 bases and the V segment lost 0 bases, leaving 5 bases of the junction unmatched. CDR1 is GTSNPN and CDR2 is SVGIG in the germline V gene (reference sequence). This CDR3 spans 16 amino acids. CDR3 loop: CAWSVPWDRGGNTIYF. The CDR3 region has the DNA TGTGCCTGGAGTGTGCCCTGGGACAGGGGGGGAAACACCATATATTTT.

V gene TRBV20-1 combines with J gene TRBJ2-5; a possible D gene is TRBD2 (5 bases). Trimming shortened V by 3 bases and J by 5 bases, and 13 bases separated the two germline ends. Germline values: CDR1 DFQATT, CDR2 SNEGSKA (reference sequence). This CDR3 region has 13 residues. The CDR3 protein is CSASFLIAETQYF. The CDR3, as DNA: TGCAGTGCTAGTTTTCTGATAGCGGAGACCCAGTACTTC.

The rearrangement links TRBV6-5 to TRBJ1-4, with 10 bases that match TRBD1. The length of the CDR3 is 14 residues. With 5 bases clipped from V and 5 bases from J, the junction kept 2 bases outside the gene matches. Germline lookup yields CDR1 MNHEY and CDR2 SVGAGI. The CDR3 bases are TGTGCCAGCAGTCGGGACAGGGGAAATGAAAAACTGTTTTTT. It translates to CASSRDRGNEKLFF.

J is TRBJ2-5 and V is TRBV4-2, with 7 nucleotides matching TRBD1. Germline trimming cut 1 base from V and 0 bases from J; bases unmatched to any gene: 5. CDR3 size: 16 residues. Germline CDR1 is LGHNA and CDR2 is YNFKEQ. CDR3 sequence (DNA): TGTGCCAGCAGCCAAGGGGAACAGGGGAACCAAGAGACCCAGTACTTC. Translation: CASSQGEQGNQETQYF.

The chain links TRBV5-4 to TRBJ1-1; D perhaps matches TRBD1 (6 bases). The germline V gene has CDR1 SGHNT and CDR2 YYREEE (reference sequence). This CDR3 has 13 residues. Trimming pared 4 bases from V and 4 bases from J, leaving 11 bases between. The CDR3 DNA reads as TGTGCCAGCAGCGCTAGGACAGCCACTGAAGCTTTCTTT. Its translation is CASSARTATEAFF.